The next 14 T cell receptor beta chains were all read from a single sample in a study of blood T cell repertoires in COVID-19. Data came from immunoSEQ multiplex PCR; TCRdb stores just in-frame clones and leaves some out. The sample records around 170,000 clones, 80% to 90% being singletons. Sequenced input: peripheral blood. The receptor set was obtained from a man aged 45-60 years with active or convalescent COVID-19.

The chain links TRBV27 to TRBJ2-2; D ambiguous. CDR1 MNHEY and CDR2 SMNVEV come from the germline V gene (reference sequence). The length of the CDR3 is 14 residues. V was cut by 2 bases and J by 8 bases, with 12 bases left in between. The CDR3 loop reads CASSLGDFRGELFF. DNA of the CDR3: TGTGCCAGCAGTTTAGGAGACTTCCGAGGGGAGCTGTTTTTT.

J is TRBJ1-6 and V is TRBV27; D ambiguous. Per germline, CDR1 MNHEY and CDR2 SMNVEV (reference sequence). The CDR3 loop spans 12 amino acids. V shed 2 bases and J shed 7 bases, with 3 bases lying between them. The CDR3 DNA reads TGTGCCAGCAGTTTAAGCAATTCACCCCTCCACTTT. This gives the protein CASSLSNSPLHF.

The table lists this clone with a count of one. V and J are TRBV3-1 (or the pseudogene TRBV3-2) and TRBJ1-2; D gene ambiguous. Germline CDR1 reads LGHDT; CDR2 reads YNNKEL (reference sequence). Trimming took 4 bases from V and 5 from J, leaving 11 bases between them. The CDR3 runs 13 residues. The DNA for the CDR3 is TGTGCCAGCAGCCGCGCTAACCCGTATGGCTACACCTTC. This gives the protein CASSRANPYGYTF.

This chain joins TRBV29-1 and TRBJ2-3; 8 bases match TRBD1. This CDR3 region has 13 residues. From germline, CDR1 is SQVTM and CDR2 ANQGSEA. V lost 7 bases and J lost 0; bases outside the gene matches: 3. The CDR3 protein is CSDRTGSTDTQYF. Here the CDR3 DNA reads TGCAGCGATAGGACAGGGAGCACAGATACGCAGTATTTT.

The rearrangement links TRBV29-1 to TRBJ1-2; D not certain. The V and J ends lost 5 bases and 0 bases respectively, with 10 bases between them. Germline CDR1 is SQVTM and CDR2 is ANQGSEA. The length of the CDR3 is 13 residues. The CDR3 sequence: CSVSTPANYGYTF. For the CDR3, the DNA is TGCAGCGTTTCGACACCCGCTAACTATGGCTACACCTTC.

This clone was picked up one time. CDR3 residues: CASSLTGVGNYGYTF. CDR3 DNA sequence: TGTGCCAGCAGTTTAACCGGGGTAGGGAACTATGGCTACACCTTC. The chain recombines TRBV28 with TRBJ1-2; no firm D call. V was trimmed by 2 bases and J by 2 bases, leaving 12 bases between them. Looked up from germline, CDR1 is MDHEN and CDR2 is SYDVKM. The CDR3 runs 15 residues.

The CDR3 region is CASSFGQNNEQFF. CDR3 sequence (DNA): TGTGCCAGCAGCTTCGGACAGAACAATGAGCAGTTCTTC. This chain uses TRBV7-3 with TRBJ2-1; TRBD1 might be the D (6 bases). Germline V gene sequence: CDR1 SGHTA, CDR2 FQGTGA. This CDR3 region has 13 residues. The V end lost 3 bases, the J end lost 5 bases, and 8 bases lay between the germline ends.

CDR3 loop: CASTTRGDYTDTQYF. CDR3 nucleotide sequence: TGTGCCAGCACCACCCGCGGGGACTACACAGATACGCAGTATTTT. This rearrangement joins TRBV9 to TRBJ2-3, with 7 positions matching TRBD2. The V segment lost 6 bases and the J segment 2 bases; nucleotides outside the gene matches: 9. Germline-derived CDR1 and CDR2 are SGDLS and YYNGEE. This CDR3 is 15 amino acids long.

The chain joins TRBV2 to TRBJ1-5; maybe TRBD1 (5 bases). The CDR3 extends over 14 amino acids. Trimming took 8 bases from V and 3 from J, leaving 14 bases between them. Germline CDR1 reads SNHLY; CDR2 reads FYNNEI. The CDR3: CASRPDSFNQPQHF. The CDR3 DNA reads TGTGCCAGCCGCCCTGACAGTTTCAATCAGCCCCAGCATTTT. Complete variable domain (other parts from reference TRBV2 and TRBJ1-5): EPEVTQTPSHQVTQMGQEVILRCVPISNHLYFYWYRQILGQKVEFLVSFYNNEISEKSEIFDDQFSVERPDGSNFTLKIRSTKLEDSAMYFCASRPDSFNQPQHFGDGTRLSIL.

This chain links TRBV6-4 with TRBJ1-6; D not certain. This CDR3 region has 13 residues. CDR1 is MRHNA and CDR2 is SNTAGT in the germline V gene. The germline V and J ends were trimmed by 6 bases and 7 bases, with 10 bases remaining between them. CDR3 protein: CASREERNSPLHF. CDR3 sequence (DNA): TGTGCCAGCAGAGAGGAGAGAAATTCACCCCTCCACTTT.

This clone was recorded once. The rearrangement joins TRBV28 to TRBJ1-4; 11 positions agree with TRBD1. V lost 7 bases, J lost 3 bases, and 7 bases stayed unmatched. The CDR3 contains 16 residues. CDR1 is MDHEN, CDR2 SYDVKM, per germline. CDR3 loop: CASNLDRGQSNEKLFF. In DNA form, the CDR3 reads TGTGCCAGCAACCTGGACAGGGGGCAGTCTAATGAAAAACTGTTTTTT. The full variable domain, rest sourced from reference TRBV28 and TRBJ1-4, is DVKVTQSSRYLVKRTGEKVFLECVQDMDHENMFWYRQDPGLGLRLIYFSYDVKMKEKGDIPEGYSVSREKKERFSLILESASTNQTSMYLCASNLDRGQSNEKLFFGSGTQLSVL.

This clone was detected only once. This chain uses TRBV7-9 with TRBJ1-1, with TRBD1 matching 9 bases. Germline CDR1 and CDR2: SEHNR and FQNEAQ (reference sequence). The CDR3 consists of 15 residues. J was trimmed by 4 bases and V by 2 bases; bases with no gene match: 5. The CDR3 here is CASSLQGTGITEAFF. The CDR3 DNA reads as TGTGCCAGCAGCTTACAAGGGACAGGGATCACTGAAGCTTTCTTT.

The gene calls are TRBV10-3 and TRBJ1-1; perhaps TRBD1 as D (6 bases). Germline assignment: CDR1 ENHRY and CDR2 SYGVKD. The CDR3 consists of 14 residues. The ends were cut back, 7 bases at V and 0 bases at J, with 12 bases in the middle. CDR3 nucleotide sequence: TGTGCCATCAATAACGGACAGCTGAACACTGAAGCTTTCTTT. Its translation: CAINNGQLNTEAFF.

DNA of the CDR3: TGTGCCAGCAGTGAAGATGCCTCCGGCGAGCAGTACTTC. It yields the protein CASSEDASGEQYF. The chain links TRBV6-1 to TRBJ2-7; D uncertain. Germline V lookup: CDR1 MNHNS, CDR2 SASEGT. CDR3 length: 13 amino acids. V was clipped by 1 base and J by 6 bases, with 10 bases between them.